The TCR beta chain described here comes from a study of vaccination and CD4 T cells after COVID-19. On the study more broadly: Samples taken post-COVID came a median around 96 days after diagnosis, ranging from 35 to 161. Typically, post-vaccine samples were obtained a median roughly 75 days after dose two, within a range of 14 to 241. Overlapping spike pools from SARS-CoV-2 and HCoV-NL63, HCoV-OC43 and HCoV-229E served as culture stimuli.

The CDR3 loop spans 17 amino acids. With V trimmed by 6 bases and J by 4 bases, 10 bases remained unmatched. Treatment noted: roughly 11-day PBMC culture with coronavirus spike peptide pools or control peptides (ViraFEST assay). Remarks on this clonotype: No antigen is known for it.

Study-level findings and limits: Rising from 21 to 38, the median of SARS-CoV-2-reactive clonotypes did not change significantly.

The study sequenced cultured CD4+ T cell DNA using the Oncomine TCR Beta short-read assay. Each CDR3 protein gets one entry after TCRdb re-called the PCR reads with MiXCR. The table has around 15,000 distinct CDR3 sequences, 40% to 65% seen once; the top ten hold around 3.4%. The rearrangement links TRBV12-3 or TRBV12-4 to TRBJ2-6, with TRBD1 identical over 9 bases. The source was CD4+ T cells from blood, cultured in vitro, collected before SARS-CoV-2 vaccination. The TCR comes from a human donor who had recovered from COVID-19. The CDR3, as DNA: TGTGCCAGCAGCCGCGGGACAGGGATGTGGGGGGCCAACGTCCTGACTTTC. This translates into CASSRGTGMWGANVLTF.